This T cell receptor (beta chain) was profiled in a study of blood T cells in healthy people across ages (dated by TCRdb to between 2015 and 2016). Background for the entire study: In model experiments, template switching captured about one uniquely barcoded TCR beta cDNA molecule for every two T cells. Two additional independent replicas of 1 million unique cDNA reads from the same blood draw were analyzed for two donors (one aged 18 to 30 and one aged 80 or older). The donors were split into four age groups: young (average 16 years), middle-aged (39), aged (approximately 60) and long-lived (approximately 89). Age-related changes in TCR beta repertoire diversity were measured in the study by deep sequencing normalized with unique cDNA molecular identifiers. To avoid experimental bias, donors of different ages were randomly spread across the sequencing lanes. General study outcomes and caveats: Compared with the aged group, the long-lived group had more naive CD4+ T cells, fewer expanded clones and increased TCR diversity, suggesting age selection. The CMV infection status of donors was not known, potentially confounding age-related changes in expanded clonotypes. Conclusive comparison of naive and antigen-experienced compartments was prevented by the profiling of bulk unsorted PBMCs. The percentage of naive T cells measured by flow cytometry correlated strongly with observed TCR beta diversity. As age increased, observed TCR beta diversity per million T cells dropped in a roughly linear way, and a significant reduction was already evident by age about 40. Estimates of total diversity from one million sequenced T cells were regarded as lower bounds and underestimates.

The donors were some 36 Caucasian individuals from Russia, aged 6 to 90 years, who were systemically healthy. Around 10 milliliters of peripheral blood were drawn from each donor into EDTA-treated Vacutainer tubes. PBMCs were isolated by Ficoll-Paque density-gradient centrifugation, with at least 7 million obtained per sample. Trizol reagent was used to extract total RNA from the PBMCs, yielding at least 5.5 micrograms per sample. For every donor, an aliquot of PBMCs went through flow cytometry to measure the percentages of naive CD45RAhigh/CD27high T cells. Libraries were constructed by 5' RACE. Sequencing was carried out with an Illumina HiSeq 2500. A second 7 to 11 cycle PCR used a sample-barcoded 5' primer and a J-beta primer mix. A template-switch 5' adaptor carrying 12 random nucleotides introduced a unique molecular identifier onto each TCR beta cDNA molecule. Each sample yielded at least 3 million CDR3-containing paired-end reads. The Mint cDNA synthesis kit, primed by a TRBC-specific oligonucleotide, was used to synthesize first-strand cDNA from all RNA. Following uracil-DNA glycosylase treatment, all cDNA underwent a first 18-cycle PCR with the universal primers M1SS and BC2_uni_R. In the original analysis: For normalization, 1 million high-quality reads, each with a distinct molecular identifier, were randomly selected from each sample. Instead of being binned into consensus sequences, reads with shared molecular identifiers were discarded. CDR3 identification, clonotype clustering and error correction used MiTCR with a Q25 quality threshold and the strictest error-elimination algorithm. A nonparametric unseen species model with Euler transformation was used to estimate lower-bound total TCR beta diversity. Using fastp at Q25 and MiXCR, TCRdb reprocessed the public reads and kept productive beta chains. CDR3 protein sequences are deduplicated, and each keeps its most common genes and DNA. It is TCRdb's table, rather than the study itself, that gives the V and J calls and clone size. The sample profile shows 790,000 or so distinct CDR3 sequences; less than 60% of them were found once. The leading ten clones occupy roughly 18% of the sample.

Concerning this clonotype: Its antigen is unknown. Within one base of it there is no much larger clone, and no base qualities were kept.

The receptor comes from an elderly man in good health. The sample was blood.

Here the CDR3 is given as CASSSYNYEQYF. The nucleotides read TGTGCCAGCAGTTCATACAACTACGAGCAGTACTTC. The chain was built from TRBV2 and TRBJ2-7, with no confidently assigned D gene. The CDR3 goes from the cysteine to the phenylalanine over 12 residues. The kept DNA is CDR3 alone, 36 bases in frame from the first base. Reading the germline V gene gives CDR1 SNHLY and CDR2 FYNNEI. V is shortened by 5 bases, J by 3 bases, and the region joining them spans 8 bases.